Listed here are 6 T cell receptor beta chains from one sample, sequenced in a study of immune characteristics of hereditary and idiopathic chronic pancreatitis. Total pancreatectomy with islet autotransplantation was the source of the chronic pancreatitis pancreas tissue. Profiling relied on immunoSEQ multiplex PCR, and the TCRdb table lists in-frame clones only, not all of them. This repertoire shows approximately 6,000 clones, roughly 74% found once; its top ten account for around 7.8%. Material: pancreas tissue with hereditary chronic pancreatitis. Receptor source: a human donor with chronic pancreatitis.

The J gene is TRBJ1-5, the V gene TRBV19; 8 bases fit TRBD1. CDR3 length: 15 amino acids. CDR1 is LNHDA, CDR2 SQIVND, per germline (reference sequence). The V segment lost 4 bases and the J segment 3 bases; nucleotides outside the gene matches: 5. CDR3 coding DNA: TGTGCCAGTAGTAAGACAGGGGCCATCAATCAGCCCCAGCATTTT. Amino acid sequence: CASSKTGAINQPQHF.

On this clone itself: The junction departs from the called germline gene at one end, perhaps through a read error. The genes are TRBV7-8 and TRBJ1-1; D uncertain. The CDR3 has 13 residues. The germline gives CDR1 SGHVS, CDR2 FQNEAQ. The CDR3 loop reads CAGSPGRNTEAFF. CDR3 sequence (DNA): TGTGCCGGCAGCCCCGGTCGGAACACTGAAGCTTTCTTT.

V gene TRBV5-5 combines with J gene TRBJ2-2, with D hard to call. The CDR3 contains 13 residues. Germline CDR1 is SGHKS and CDR2 is YYEKEE (reference sequence). The V end lost 1 base, the J end lost 11 bases, and 12 bases lay between the germline ends. CDR3 loop: CASSLIDSLELFF. The DNA for the CDR3 is TGTGCCAGCAGCTTGATCGATTCCTTAGAGCTGTTTTTT.

This chain links TRBV30 with TRBJ2-5; D is tentatively TRBD1 or TRBD2 (6 bases each). Trimming stripped 3 bases from V and 4 bases from J, with 15 bases between. CDR1 is GTSNPN, CDR2 SVGIG, per germline (reference sequence). CDR3 length: 14 residues. Here the CDR3 reads CAWSAGGPGETQYF. DNA for the CDR3: TGTGCCTGGAGCGCTGGGGGGCCGGGAGAGACCCAGTACTTC.

This chain joins TRBV5-6 and TRBJ2-6; 10 positions match TRBD1. CDR1 SGHDT and CDR2 YYEEEE come from the germline V gene. The junction had 8 bases not matched to a gene; V was cut back by 0 bases and J by 2 bases. The CDR3 consists of 19 residues. CDR3 in DNA: TGTGCCAGCAGCTTGGGGGCAGGGACAGGGGCTGCTGGGGCCAACGTCCTGACTTTC. Translating gives CASSLGAGTGAAGANVLTF.

The chain employs TRBV10-2 and TRBJ2-3; D tentatively reads TRBD1 or TRBD2 (6 bases each). The V end was cut by 7 bases, the J end by 4 bases, with 9 bases between. The CDR3 totals 12 residues. Germline V lookup: CDR1 WSHSY, CDR2 SAAADI. The CDR3 is CASKGGADTQYF. CDR3 coding DNA: TGCGCCAGCAAGGGGGGAGCAGATACGCAGTATTTT.